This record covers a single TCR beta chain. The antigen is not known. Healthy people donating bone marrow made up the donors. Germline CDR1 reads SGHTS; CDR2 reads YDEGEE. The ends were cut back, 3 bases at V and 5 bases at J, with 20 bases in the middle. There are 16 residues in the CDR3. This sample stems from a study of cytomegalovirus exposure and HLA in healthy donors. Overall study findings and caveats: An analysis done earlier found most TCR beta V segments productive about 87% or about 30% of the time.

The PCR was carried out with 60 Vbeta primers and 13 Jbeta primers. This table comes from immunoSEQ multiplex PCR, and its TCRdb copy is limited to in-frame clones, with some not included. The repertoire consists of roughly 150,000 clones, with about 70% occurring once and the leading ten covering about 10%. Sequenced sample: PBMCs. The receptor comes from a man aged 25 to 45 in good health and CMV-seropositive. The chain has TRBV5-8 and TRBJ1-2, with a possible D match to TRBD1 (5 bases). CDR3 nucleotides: TGTGCCAGCAGCTGGGCCAGGGATCCCGCCTCATATGGCTACACCTTC. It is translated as CASSWARDPASYGYTF.